The clone carrying this TCR beta chain was detected a few times. Its antigen is unidentified. The data are from a study of identical twins. TCRdb re-derived calls from the 5' RACE reads in MiXCR, one entry per CDR3 protein. Of just over 450,000 distinct CDR3 sequences in the sample, 12% to 15% were seen once. General study findings and limits: Cross-sectional statistical analysis, not tracking of the same donors, underpinned the conclusions. Cord blood beta clonotypes present at high abundance carried fewer insertions; no such pattern appeared in memory repertoires. A partial confounding effect on zero-insertion analyses could come from invariant MAIT and iNKT cells.

The CDR3 loop spans 14 amino acids. V lost 8 bases and J lost 14; bases outside the gene matches: 16. Germline CDR1 reads MNHNS; CDR2 reads SASEGT. These same data were also listed under a study on yellow fever vaccine responses in identical twins. That source notes: Vaccine-induced T cell responses in twins were reportedly observed to appear partly convergent, partly personalized.

The receptor was derived from a young woman in good health. Sequenced sample: CD4+ T cells sorted from blood. The chain uses TRBV6-1 and TRBJ2-5; TRBD2 agrees at 11 bases. The CDR3 nucleotides are TGTGCCAGCGGGACAACTAGCGGGGGCTCCCCTTATTACTTC. This translates into CASGTTSGGSPYYF.